This entry lists 8 T cell receptor beta chains sequenced from one sample in a study of blood T cell repertoires in COVID-19. Clones were sequenced by immunoSEQ multiplex PCR, and TCRdb holds only the in-frame ones, with some missing. The sample shows 130,000 or so clones, almost 85% of them seen only once. Sequenced sample: peripheral blood. These receptors were obtained from a man aged 55 to 70 with acute or convalescent COVID-19.

This rearrangement joins TRBV5-1 to TRBJ2-2; 11 bases line up with TRBD1. Germline V CDR1 and CDR2: SGHRS, YFSETQ. The V segment lost 4 bases and the J segment 5 bases; nucleotides outside the gene matches: 7. This CDR3 region has 16 residues. The CDR3 DNA reads TGCGCCAGCAGCATCGGACAGGGGGCGGGTACCGGGGAGCTGTTTTTT. Protein sequence: CASSIGQGAGTGELFF.

The chain joins TRBV7-8 to TRBJ1-3; D might be TRBD1 (5 bases). The CDR3 has 15 residues. The V and J ends lost 5 bases and 0 bases respectively, with 11 bases between them. The germline V gene encodes CDR1 SGHVS and CDR2 FQNEAQ. Written as DNA, the CDR3 is TGTGCCAGCAGCCCGGGACTCCGCTCTGGAAACACCATATATTTT. Protein sequence: CASSPGLRSGNTIYF.

This clone was counted a few times. V gene TRBV7-6 combines with J gene TRBJ2-1; D ambiguous. The CDR3 is 13 amino acids. Germline loops: CDR1 SGHVS, CDR2 FNYEAQ. The V end was cut by 4 bases, the J end by 2 bases, with 6 bases between. The CDR3 DNA follows: TGTGCCAGCAGCTCTTCCGCCTACAATGAGCAGTTCTTC. Translation: CASSSSAYNEQFF.

The rearrangement links TRBV11-2 to TRBJ2-1; D gene unclear. V dropped 5 bases and J dropped 7 bases, with 15 bases sitting between them. CDR3 size: 14 residues. CDR1 is SGHAT and CDR2 is FQNNGV in the germline V gene. The CDR3 loop is CASSQRMTVNEQFF. The CDR3 DNA reads as TGTGCCAGCAGCCAGCGCATGACGGTAAATGAGCAGTTCTTC.

This clone was detected only a few times. This rearrangement joins TRBV6-5 to TRBJ1-1; D is possibly TRBD1 (5 bases). V was trimmed by 7 bases and J by 1 base, leaving 16 bases between them. This CDR3 is built from 15 residues. The V gene's germline CDR1 is MNHEY and CDR2 SVGAGI. The CDR3 region has the DNA TGTGCCAGCATCATTCTAGACAGAGGGAACACTGAAGCTTTCTTT. Translated, it gives CASIILDRGNTEAFF.

The genes are TRBV30 and TRBJ2-1; 9 nucleotides align to TRBD1. V was clipped by 0 bases and J by 9 bases; unmatched bases: 3. The germline V gene has CDR1 GTSNPN and CDR2 SVGIG (reference sequence). This CDR3 comprises 13 residues. The CDR3 loop is CAWSVTGGFEQFF. DNA of the CDR3: TGTGCCTGGAGTGTTACAGGGGGCTTTGAGCAGTTCTTC.

The chain uses TRBV19 and TRBJ1-5; no firm D call. This CDR3 contains 17 residues. Trimming took off 4 bases at V and 0 bases at J, with 16 bases between the two ends. Germline CDR1 LNHDA, CDR2 SQIVND (reference sequence). The CDR3 nucleotides read TGTGCCAGTAGTAAAGACCCCTCCCTATATAGCAATCAGCCCCAGCATTTT. The encoded protein is CASSKDPSLYSNQPQHF.

V usage is TRBV11-2 and J usage is TRBJ1-2, with D possibly being TRBD1 (6 bases). The CDR3 loop spans 14 amino acids. V gave up 2 bases and J gave up 7 bases, with 14 bases separating them. Germline CDR1 reads SGHAT; CDR2 reads FQNNGV. CDR3 coding DNA: TGTGCCAGCAGCTTAAATACAGGGCAGGGTGGCTACACCTTC. This encodes CASSLNTGQGGYTF.